The sequence of this T cell receptor (beta chain) was determined in a study of CD8+CD57+ T cells in acquired aplastic anemia. General study results and limits: Patients did not significantly differ from controls in CD8+ Simpson's diversity.

Remarks on this clonotype: Its antigen is unidentified.

Patients picked for sequencing had shown CD8+CD57+ cell expansion detected by flow cytometry. The germline V gene has CDR1 SQVTM and CDR2 ANQGSEA. This CDR3 has 12 amino acids. After removal of 7 bases from V and 3 bases from J, the junction contained 2 bases not matched to a gene. Profiles of TCR beta VDJ and CDR3 were generated from a genomic DNA template. One entry per CDR3 protein results from TCRdb running MiXCR on the reads. The data show over 150,000 distinct CDR3 sequences, about 48% seen once. The sequencing input was sorted CD4+, CD8+, or CD8+CD57+ T cells (not recorded which) from PBMCs. The chain links TRBV29-1 to TRBJ1-2, with 10 bases identical to TRBD1. The sequence derives from a human donor with aplastic anemia. DNA of the CDR3: TGCAGCGCAGGGACAGGGGACTATGGCTACACCTTC. Its translation: CSAGTGDYGYTF.